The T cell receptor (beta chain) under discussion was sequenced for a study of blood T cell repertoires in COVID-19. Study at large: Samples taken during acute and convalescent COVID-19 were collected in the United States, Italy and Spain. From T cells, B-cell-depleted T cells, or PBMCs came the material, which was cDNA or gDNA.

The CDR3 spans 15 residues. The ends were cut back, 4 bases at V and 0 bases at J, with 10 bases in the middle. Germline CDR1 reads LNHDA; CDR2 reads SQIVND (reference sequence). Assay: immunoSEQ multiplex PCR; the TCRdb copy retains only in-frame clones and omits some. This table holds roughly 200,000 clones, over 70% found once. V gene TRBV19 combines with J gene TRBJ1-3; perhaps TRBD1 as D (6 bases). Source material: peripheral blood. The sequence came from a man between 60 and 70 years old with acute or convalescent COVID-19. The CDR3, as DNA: TGTGCCAGTAGTAGTGACAGGTCCTCTGGAAACACCATATATTTT. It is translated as CASSSDRSSGNTIYF. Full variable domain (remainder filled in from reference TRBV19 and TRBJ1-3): DGGITQSPKYLFRKEGQNVTLSCEQNLNHDAMYWYRQDPGQGLRLIYYSQIVNDFQKGDIAEGYSVSREKKESFPLTVTSAQKNPTAFYLCASSSDRSSGNTIYFGEGSWLTVV.